These 15 T cell receptor beta chains were sequenced from one sample in a study of CD8 T cells in Susac syndrome. Random hexamers were used to reverse transcribe an amount of roughly 0.5 to 1 ug RNA. TCRdb called the immunoSEQ multiplex PCR reads again in MiXCR, with one record for every CDR3 protein. The sample holds hundreds of thousands of distinct CDR3 sequences, around nine tenths seen once. The sequenced sample was CD8+ T cells from PBMCs. The receptors were gathered from a human donor with multiple sclerosis.

The J gene is TRBJ2-1, the V gene TRBV27; no firm D call. Trimming took off 4 bases at V and 4 bases at J, with 17 bases between the two ends. Germline V gives CDR1 MNHEY, CDR2 SMNVEV (reference sequence). This CDR3 spans 16 amino acids. Here the CDR3 reads CASSWLGFGDYNEQFF. CDR3 sequence (DNA): TGTGCCAGCAGTTGGTTGGGCTTCGGAGATTACAATGAGCAGTTCTTC.

J is TRBJ2-1 and V is TRBV12-3 or TRBV12-4; D not certain. The CDR3 totals 14 residues. Trimming cost V 7 bases and J 10 bases, with 20 bases left between them. The CDR3: CASTPGPLPEEQFF. CDR3 DNA: TGTGCCAGCACCCCCGGTCCGCTGCCCGAGGAGCAGTTCTTC.

This clonotype was detected only a few times. V gene TRBV6-2 or TRBV6-3 combines with J gene TRBJ2-1, with 8 bases identical to TRBD2. After removal of 3 bases from V and 3 bases from J, the junction contained 7 bases not matched to a gene. The CDR3 length is 16 residues. CDR1 and CDR2 (germline): MNHEY, SVGEGT. The CDR3 DNA sequence: TGTGCCAGCAGTTATTGGCGGGAGGATAACTACAATGAGCAGTTCTTC. It specifies CASSYWREDNYNEQFF.

The chain is built from TRBV29-1 and TRBJ2-3; D is undetermined. The CDR3 sequence is 13 residues long. CDR1 SQVTM and CDR2 ANQGSEA come from the germline V gene. V lost 2 bases, J lost 1 base, and 7 bases lay in between. The CDR3 DNA follows: TGCAGCGTTGAAAACGGTCGCACAGATACGCAGTATTTT. It specifies CSVENGRTDTQYF.

Only one count was recorded for this clonotype. The chain has TRBV4-2 and TRBJ2-2; 8 bases are a match to TRBD1. The CDR3 is made up of 16 amino acids. Germline V gene data show CDR1 as LGHNA and CDR2 as YNFKEQ. Losses at the gene ends were 5 bases for V and 0 bases for J; bases not matched to a gene: 5. This CDR3 reads CASSGGQVANTGELFF. The CDR3 DNA sequence: TGTGCCAGCAGCGGGGGACAGGTAGCGAACACCGGGGAGCTGTTTTTT.

The chain combines TRBV6-2 or TRBV6-3 with TRBJ2-5; D is undetermined. The CDR3 is 16 residues long. V was cut by 7 bases and J by 5 bases, with 23 bases left in between. The germline gives CDR1 MNHEY, CDR2 SVGEGT. CDR3 residues: CASTKVPRFRPETQYF. CDR3 DNA sequence: TGTGCCAGCACCAAAGTCCCCAGGTTTCGGCCGGAGACCCAGTACTTC.

V and J are TRBV4-3 and TRBJ2-3, with 7 nucleotides matching TRBD1. This CDR3 comprises 16 residues. Germline trimming cut 0 bases from V and 3 bases from J; bases unmatched to any gene: 6. The germline gives CDR1 LGHNA, CDR2 YSLEER. Written as DNA, the CDR3 is TGCGCCAGCAGCCAAGATCGGGACAGCTGGACAGATACGCAGTATTTT. Translated: CASSQDRDSWTDTQYF.

The chain uses TRBV5-5 and TRBJ1-2, with 7 bases aligning to TRBD1. CDR1 and CDR2 from the germline V gene are SGHKS and YYEKEE (reference sequence). J gave up 1 base and V 5 bases, and 8 bases lay outside the gene matches. The CDR3 is made up of 15 amino acids. The CDR3 bases are TGTGCCAGCAGGAAAGACAGGGCGCTTAACTATGGCTACACCTTC. Protein product: CASRKDRALNYGYTF.

The V gene is TRBV27, the J gene TRBJ2-1; 8 bases match TRBD2. From germline, CDR1 is MNHEY and CDR2 SMNVEV (reference sequence). V was clipped by 4 bases and J by 15 bases; unmatched bases: 5. CDR3 length: 11 amino acids. In DNA, the CDR3 is TGTGCCAGCAGTTCGGGAGGGCCACCGTTCTTC. Protein product: CASSSGGPPFF.

V is TRBV20-1 and J is TRBJ2-7; D is perhaps TRBD2 (5 bases). Trimming took 5 bases from V and 0 from J, leaving 8 bases between them. Germline assignment: CDR1 DFQATT and CDR2 SNEGSKA (reference sequence). This CDR3 is built from 12 residues. CDR3 in DNA: TGCAGTGCTGGAGGCAGCTCCTACGAGCAGTACTTC. It specifies CSAGGSSYEQYF.

The gene calls are TRBV27 and TRBJ2-7; unclear D gene. The length of the CDR3 is 14 residues. Germline CDR1 and CDR2: MNHEY and SMNVEV (reference sequence). V dropped 3 bases and J dropped 0 bases, with 9 bases sitting between them. CDR3 nucleotides: TGTGCCAGCAGTTTCGCCCTAAACTCCTACGAGCAGTACTTC. Its translation is CASSFALNSYEQYF.

This clonotype was detected once. This chain links TRBV21-1 with TRBJ1-6. TRBV21-1 is flagged as a pseudogene. The CDR3 covers 16 residues. The CDR3 loop is CASSPQGSSYNSPLHF. The CDR3 DNA reads as TGTGCCAGCAGCCCTCAGGGGAGCTCCTATAATTCACCCCTCCACTTT.

This clonotype was recorded a few times. DNA of the CDR3: TGCAGTGCACGGGACAGCGCCTACGAGCAGTACTTC. Encoded protein: CSARDSAYEQYF. The V and J genes are TRBV20-1 and TRBJ2-7; 7 bases map to TRBD1. V lost 6 bases, J lost 2 bases, and 4 bases stayed unmatched. The CDR3 loop spans 12 amino acids. In germline, CDR1 is DFQATT, CDR2 SNEGSKA (reference sequence).

CDR3 in DNA: TGTGCCAGCAGTTTCGGGGCCTTCGACTACGAGCAGTACTTC. Protein: CASSFGAFDYEQYF. V and J are TRBV6-5 and TRBJ2-7; D tentatively fits TRBD1 or TRBD2 (5 bases each). The CDR3 runs to 14 residues. Germline V gives CDR1 MNHEY, CDR2 SVGAGI. Trimming removed 4 bases at V and 3 bases at J, with 13 bases between.

The chain carries TRBV20-1 and TRBJ2-1; either TRBD1 or TRBD2 may fit D (6 bases each). Trimming cost V 3 bases and J 8 bases, with 17 bases left between them. Looked up from germline, CDR1 is DFQATT and CDR2 is SNEGSKA (reference sequence). CDR3 length equals 14 residues. CDR3 residues: CSASRGTYGDEQFF. In DNA, the CDR3 is TGCAGTGCTAGTCGGGGGACATATGGGGATGAGCAGTTCTTC.